This section outlines one T cell receptor beta chain sequence together with its context. A Seattle source enrolled patients during active infection and followed them longitudinally. The source of the sample is a study of blood T cell repertoires in COVID-19. For the study at large: T cells, B-cell-depleted T cells, or PBMCs supplied cDNA or gDNA.

The data were produced by immunoSEQ multiplex PCR, yet TCRdb's version contains in-frame clones alone and is incomplete. In the table there are some 520,000 clones, 75% to 90% of which are singletons. J was trimmed by 3 bases and V by 0 bases; bases with no gene match: 3. The CDR3 sequence is 15 residues long. Germline CDR1 is SGHKS and CDR2 is YYEKEE (reference sequence). The sequenced sample was peripheral blood. This chain connects TRBV5-5 to TRBJ2-7, with TRBD2 matching over 10 bases. This clonotype was obtained from a man between 18 and 35 years old with COVID-19, enrolled during active disease. The CDR3 DNA reads as TGTGCCAGCAGCTTGGAAGCTAGCGGGAGCTACGAGCAGTACTTC. This gives the protein CASSLEASGSYEQYF.